What follows are 16 T cell receptor beta chains derived from one specimen sequenced in a study of T-cell memory formation after mild COVID-19. MiXCR, run by TCRdb on the 5' RACE reads, gives a single entry per CDR3 protein. The sample consists of roughly 380,000 distinct CDR3 sequences, under 30% of them appearing once. Sequencing was done on a sample of PBMCs or a T cell subset sorted from them (not recorded which). The receptors derive from an adult woman who had mild COVID-19 (a few samples of this study predate the infection). Cell type and time point are not known.

The genes are TRBV9 and TRBJ1-2; D uncertain. CDR3 length: 15 amino acids. Trimming pared 0 bases from V and 4 bases from J, leaving 13 bases between. CDR1 is SGDLS, CDR2 YYNGEE, per germline. CDR3 protein: CASSVEGQPFYGYTF. As DNA, the CDR3 is TGTGCCAGCAGCGTAGAGGGTCAGCCCTTCTATGGCTACACCTTC.

This clonotype was counted a few times. The chain has TRBV10-3 and TRBJ2-1; D is possibly TRBD1 or TRBD2 (5 bases each). The CDR3 is 13 residues long. V dropped 6 bases and J dropped 8 bases, with 14 bases sitting between them. CDR1 ENHRY and CDR2 SYGVKD come from the germline V gene. The CDR3 region is CAIRGVLTDEQFF. The CDR3 region has the DNA TGTGCCATCAGGGGGGTCCTTACGGATGAGCAGTTCTTC.

This clonotype turned up a few times. This chain joins TRBV3-1 and TRBJ2-3; 16 positions match TRBD2. The ends lost 4 bases at V and 0 bases at J; junction bases unmatched: 4. Germline assignment: CDR1 LGHDT and CDR2 YNNKEL (reference sequence). This CDR3 is built from 18 residues. The DNA for the CDR3 is TGTGCCAGCAGCCCCGGGACTAGCGGGAGGGCTAGCACAGATACGCAGTATTTT. Protein product: CASSPGTSGRASTDTQYF.

This clonotype was observed a few times. The chain combines TRBV5-6 with TRBJ2-2; TRBD1 or TRBD2 may be the D gene (6 bases each). CDR3 length: 15 residues. V was trimmed by 2 bases and J by 2 bases, leaving 10 bases between them. The germline gives CDR1 SGHDT, CDR2 YYEEEE. CDR3 coding DNA: TGTGCCAGCAGCTTCGGGGGACATAACACCGGGGAGCTGTTTTTT. Residues: CASSFGGHNTGELFF.

This sequence joins TRBV7-2 and TRBJ1-1; D not certain. Looked up from germline, CDR1 is SGHTA and CDR2 is FQGNSA. V lost 3 bases, J lost 6 bases, and 14 bases lay in between. The CDR3 loop spans 14 amino acids. CDR3 sequence: CASSFAPAMAEAFF. Here the CDR3 DNA reads TGTGCCAGCAGCTTTGCCCCGGCGATGGCTGAAGCTTTCTTT.

This clonotype was detected only a few times. The rearrangement links TRBV5-1 to TRBJ2-7; tentatively, D is TRBD1 (6 bases). Germline V gives CDR1 SGHRS, CDR2 YFSETQ. Trimming cost V 4 bases and J 0 bases, with 17 bases left between them. This CDR3 comprises 16 residues. The CDR3 region has the DNA TGCGCCAGCAGCCGCCGCCGGGACACCGGCTCCTACGAGCAGTACTTC. It encodes CASSRRRDTGSYEQYF. The full variable domain, rest sourced from reference TRBV5-1 and TRBJ2-7, is KAGVTQTPRYLIKTRGQQVTLSCSPISGHRSVSWYQQTPGQGLQFLFEYFSETQRNKGNFPGRFSGRQFSNSRSEMNVSTLELGDSALYLCASSRRRDTGSYEQYFGPGTRLTVT.

The chain combines TRBV6-2 or TRBV6-3 with TRBJ1-2, with no clear D. Trimming removed 8 bases at V and 8 bases at J, with 18 bases between. The germline V gene encodes CDR1 MNHEY and CDR2 SVGEGT. The CDR3 is 13 residues long. The CDR3 protein is CASLRRTVEGYTF. In DNA, the CDR3 is TGTGCCAGCCTCCGCCGGACTGTCGAAGGCTACACCTTC.

This clonotype was seen a handful of times. This chain uses TRBV7-2 with TRBJ1-1; tentative D call: TRBD1 (5 bases). The CDR3 totals 13 residues. CDR1 is SGHTA, CDR2 FQGNSA, per germline. Trimming took 6 bases from V and 1 from J, leaving 9 bases between them. CDR3 residues: CASRFGQNTEAFF. Written as DNA, the CDR3 is TGTGCCAGCAGATTCGGACAGAACACTGAAGCTTTCTTT. Variable domain in full (rest from reference TRBV7-2 and TRBJ1-1): GAGVSQSPSNKVTEKGKDVELRCDPISGHTALYWYRQSLGQGLEFLIYFQGNSAPDKSGLPSDRFSAERTGGSVSTLTIQRTQQEDSAVYLCASRFGQNTEAFFGQGTRLTVV.

The chain has TRBV7-8 and TRBJ2-1; D unclear. CDR1 and CDR2 from the germline V gene are SGHVS and FQNEAQ. The CDR3 consists of 16 residues. V lost 1 base, J lost 0 bases, and 10 bases lay in between. Here the CDR3 DNA reads TGTGCCAGCAGCTTAGTCGATTACCACTCCTACAATGAGCAGTTCTTC. This codes for CASSLVDYHSYNEQFF. Drawing the rest from reference TRBV7-8 and TRBJ2-1, the complete variable domain is GAGVSQSPRYKVAKRGQDVALRCDPISGHVSLFWYQQALGQGPEFLTYFQNEAQLDKSGLPSDRFFAERPEGSVSTLKIQRTQQEDSAVYLCASSLVDYHSYNEQFFGPGTRLTVL.

The gene calls are TRBV10-3 and TRBJ2-1; D is uncertain. The germline V gene has CDR1 ENHRY and CDR2 SYGVKD. CDR3 length: 15 amino acids. V lost 6 bases and J 0 bases, leaving 12 bases between the germline ends. The CDR3 loop reads CAISQSGSSYNEQFF. CDR3 DNA sequence: TGTGCCATCAGCCAGAGTGGTTCCTCCTACAATGAGCAGTTCTTC.

The CDR3 spells CASSQDARRTEAFF. CDR3 DNA sequence: TGTGCCAGCAGCCAAGATGCGAGGAGGACTGAAGCTTTCTTT. The rearrangement uses TRBV4-2 and TRBJ1-1; D gene ambiguous. The CDR3 loop spans 14 amino acids. CDR1 is LGHNA and CDR2 is YNFKEQ in the germline V gene. V was shortened by 0 bases and J by 5 bases, with 10 bases between the two germline ends.

The gene calls are TRBV5-1 and TRBJ1-5; possibly TRBD1 for D (6 bases). CDR1 is SGHRS and CDR2 is YFSETQ in the germline V gene. This CDR3 comprises 15 residues. The germline V and J ends were trimmed by 1 base and 4 bases, with 12 bases remaining between them. The CDR3 protein is CASSLMDSLNQPQHF. CDR3 bases: TGCGCCAGCAGCTTGATGGACAGCCTAAATCAGCCCCAGCATTTT.

This clonotype appeared a few times. The gene calls are TRBV9 and TRBJ1-2, with TRBD1 as a possible D gene (5 bases). The CDR3 has 13 residues. The ends were cut back, 6 bases at V and 3 bases at J, with 12 bases in the middle. CDR1 is SGDLS, CDR2 YYNGEE, per germline. CDR3 nucleotide sequence: TGTGCCAGCAAAGGGGTATTTGACTATGGCTACACCTTC. Its protein is CASKGVFDYGYTF.

This clonotype was counted only a few times. The rearrangement uses TRBV7-9 and TRBJ2-1, with 12 bases that match TRBD2. The CDR3 runs 16 residues. After removal of 3 bases from V and 12 bases from J, the junction contained 12 bases not matched to a gene. Looked up from germline, CDR1 is SEHNR and CDR2 is FQNEAQ (reference sequence). The CDR3 DNA reads as TGTGCCAGCAGCTTCGTACTAGCGGGAGGCTATCAGGGGCAGTTCTTC. Translating gives CASSFVLAGGYQGQFF. The full variable domain, its missing parts supplied by reference TRBV7-9 and TRBJ2-1, is DTGVSQNPRHKITKRGQNVTFRCDPISEHNRLYWYRQTLGQGPEFLTYFQNEAQLEKSRLLSDRFSAERPKGSFSTLEIQRTEQGDSAMYLCASSFVLAGGYQGQFFGPGTRLTVL.

This chain links TRBV20-1 with TRBJ1-2, with D maybe TRBD1 (6 bases). This CDR3 has 12 amino acids. Germline CDR1 and CDR2: DFQATT and SNEGSKA (reference sequence). Trimming removed 4 bases from V and 3 bases from J, with 9 bases in between. The CDR3 here is CSAKTGYYGYTF. The CDR3 DNA is TGCAGTGCTAAAACAGGGTACTATGGCTACACCTTC.

The rearrangement links TRBV7-2 to TRBJ1-4, with a tentative D call TRBD1 (6 bases). The germline gives CDR1 SGHTA, CDR2 FQGNSA. The CDR3 runs 16 residues. V gave up 1 base and J gave up 7 bases, with 16 bases separating them. For the CDR3, the DNA is TGTGCCAGCAGCTTAGAGTACTTCATGGGGGCTGAAAAACTGTTTTTT. Translated, it gives CASSLEYFMGAEKLFF.